Given below is one T cell receptor (beta chain) in context. These data belong to a study of CD8+CD57+ T cells in acquired aplastic anemia. Study overall: Roughly 3 ug was the average amount of DNA from sorted CD4+ and CD8+ cells.

CDR3 and TCR beta VDJ profiling relied on genomic DNA as the template. TCRdb reprocessed the reads via MiXCR and lists one record per CDR3 protein. The sample has some 200,000 distinct CDR3 sequences; 65% are singletons. Patients included in sequencing had previously demonstrated CD8+CD57+ cell expansion by flow cytometry. Per the germline V gene, CDR1 is SNHLY and CDR2 is FYNNEI. V lost 5 bases and J lost 2, with 14 bases in between. This CDR3 is built from 15 residues. The clonotype was recovered from a human donor with aplastic anemia. The sample consisted of sorted CD4+, CD8+, or CD8+CD57+ T cells (not recorded which) from PBMCs. V usage is TRBV2 and J usage is TRBJ2-3, with D perhaps assigned TRBD1 or TRBD2 (5 bases each). The CDR3 region has the DNA TGTGCCAGCAGTTACTCCGGGACGCTCACAGATACGCAGTATTTT. This codes for CASSYSGTLTDTQYF.